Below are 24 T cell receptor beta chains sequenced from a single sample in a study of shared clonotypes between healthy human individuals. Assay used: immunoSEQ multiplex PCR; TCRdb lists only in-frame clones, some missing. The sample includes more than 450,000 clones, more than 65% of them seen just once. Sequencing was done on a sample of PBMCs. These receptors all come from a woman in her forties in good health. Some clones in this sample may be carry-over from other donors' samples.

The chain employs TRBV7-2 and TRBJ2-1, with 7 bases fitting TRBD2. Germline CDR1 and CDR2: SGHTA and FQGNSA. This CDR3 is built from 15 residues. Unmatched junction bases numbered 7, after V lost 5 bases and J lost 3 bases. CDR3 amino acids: CASSPRSGGYNEQFF. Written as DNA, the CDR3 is TGTGCCAGCAGCCCGAGGTCGGGAGGCTACAATGAGCAGTTCTTC.

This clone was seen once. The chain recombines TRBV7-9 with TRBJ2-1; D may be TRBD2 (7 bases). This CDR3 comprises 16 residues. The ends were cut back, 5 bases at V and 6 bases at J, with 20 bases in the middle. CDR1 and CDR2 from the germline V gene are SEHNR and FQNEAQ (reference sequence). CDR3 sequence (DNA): TGTGCCAGCAGCCGGACTAGTTATATGACAGGCAATGAGCAGTTCTTC. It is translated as CASSRTSYMTGNEQFF. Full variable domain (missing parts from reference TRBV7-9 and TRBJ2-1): DTGVSQNPRHKITKRGQNVTFRCDPISEHNRLYWYRQTLGQGPEFLTYFQNEAQLEKSRLLSDRFSAERPKGSFSTLEIQRTEQGDSAMYLCASSRTSYMTGNEQFFGPGTRLTVL.

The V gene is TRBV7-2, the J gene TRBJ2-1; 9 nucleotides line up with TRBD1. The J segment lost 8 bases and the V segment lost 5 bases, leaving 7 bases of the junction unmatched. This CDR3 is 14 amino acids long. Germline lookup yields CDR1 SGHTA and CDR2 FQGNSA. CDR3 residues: CASSPDRGWDEQFF. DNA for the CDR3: TGTGCCAGCAGCCCGGACAGGGGTTGGGATGAGCAGTTCTTC.

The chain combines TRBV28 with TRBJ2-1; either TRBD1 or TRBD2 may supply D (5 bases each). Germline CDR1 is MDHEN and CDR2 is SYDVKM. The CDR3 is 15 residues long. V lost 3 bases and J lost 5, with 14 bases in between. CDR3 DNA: TGTGCCAGCAGTTTCGCTGGGACCGTGAACAATGAGCAGTTCTTC. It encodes CASSFAGTVNNEQFF.

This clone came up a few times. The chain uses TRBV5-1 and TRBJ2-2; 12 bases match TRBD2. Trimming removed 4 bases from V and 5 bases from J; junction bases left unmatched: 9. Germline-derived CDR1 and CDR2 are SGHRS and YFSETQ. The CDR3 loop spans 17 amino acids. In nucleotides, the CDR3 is TGCGCCAGCAGCGATTCTGGACTAGCGGGACGGACCGGGGAGCTGTTTTTT. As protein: CASSDSGLAGRTGELFF. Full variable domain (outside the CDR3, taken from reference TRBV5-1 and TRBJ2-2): KAGVTQTPRYLIKTRGQQVTLSCSPISGHRSVSWYQQTPGQGLQFLFEYFSETQRNKGNFPGRFSGRQFSNSRSEMNVSTLELGDSALYLCASSDSGLAGRTGELFFGEGSRLTVL.

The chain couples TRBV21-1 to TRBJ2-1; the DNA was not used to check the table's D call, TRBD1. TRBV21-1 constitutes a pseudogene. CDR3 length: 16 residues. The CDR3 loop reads CASSKEVPGDYNEQFF. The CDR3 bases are TGTGCCAGCAGCAAAGAAGTACCAGGGGACTACAATGAGCAGTTCTTC.

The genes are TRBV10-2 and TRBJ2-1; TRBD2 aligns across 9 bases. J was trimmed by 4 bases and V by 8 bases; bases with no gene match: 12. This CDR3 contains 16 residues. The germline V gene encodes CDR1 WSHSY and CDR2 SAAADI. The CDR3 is CASLVRRAGGYNEQFF. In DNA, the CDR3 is TGCGCCAGCCTAGTAAGGCGGGCGGGAGGGTACAATGAGCAGTTCTTC.

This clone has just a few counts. The CDR3 DNA reads as TGTGCCATCAGTGAGTCGGCTGCAGGGGGCGACGGGGAGCTGTTTTTT. Translation gives CAISESAAGGDGELFF. The genes are TRBV10-3 and TRBJ2-2; 8 bases fit TRBD1. Trimming removed 0 bases from V and 7 bases from J; junction bases left unmatched: 7. The CDR3 extends over 16 amino acids. Germline V gives CDR1 ENHRY, CDR2 SYGVKD.

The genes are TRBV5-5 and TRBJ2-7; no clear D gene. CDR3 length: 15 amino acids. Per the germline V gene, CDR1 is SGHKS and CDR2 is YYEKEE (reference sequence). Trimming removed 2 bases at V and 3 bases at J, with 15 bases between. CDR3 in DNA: TGTGCCAGCAGCTTTGCGGCCAATAGCAACTACGAGCAGTACTTC. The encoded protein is CASSFAANSNYEQYF.

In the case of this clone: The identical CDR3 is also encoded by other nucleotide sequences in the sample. CDR3 in DNA: TGTGCCAGCAGCTTATCCAGGGATAACTATGGCTACACCTTC. Residues: CASSLSRDNYGYTF. The chain links TRBV7-9 to TRBJ1-2; D might be TRBD1 (5 bases). Trimming took off 2 bases at V and 1 base at J, with 8 bases between the two ends. CDR1 is SEHNR, CDR2 FQNEAQ, per germline (reference sequence). This CDR3 has 14 amino acids.

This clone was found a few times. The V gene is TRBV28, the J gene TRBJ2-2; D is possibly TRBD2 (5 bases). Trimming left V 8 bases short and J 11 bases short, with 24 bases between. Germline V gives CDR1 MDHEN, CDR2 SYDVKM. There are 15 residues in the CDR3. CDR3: CASCSLALPTRELFF. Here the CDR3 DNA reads TGTGCCAGCTGTAGTCTAGCCCTCCCAACCCGAGAGCTGTTTTTT.

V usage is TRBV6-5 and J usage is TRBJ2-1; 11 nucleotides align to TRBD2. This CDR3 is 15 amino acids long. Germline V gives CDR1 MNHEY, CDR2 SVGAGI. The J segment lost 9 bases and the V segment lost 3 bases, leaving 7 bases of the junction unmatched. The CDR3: CASSYVLAGDSEQFF. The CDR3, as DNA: TGTGCCAGCAGTTATGTACTAGCGGGAGATAGTGAGCAGTTCTTC.

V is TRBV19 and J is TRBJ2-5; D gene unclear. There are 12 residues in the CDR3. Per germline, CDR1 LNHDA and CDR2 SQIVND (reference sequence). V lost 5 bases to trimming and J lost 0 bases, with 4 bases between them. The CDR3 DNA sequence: TGTGCCAGTAGTCCCAACCAAGAGACCCAGTACTTC. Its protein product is CASSPNQETQYF.

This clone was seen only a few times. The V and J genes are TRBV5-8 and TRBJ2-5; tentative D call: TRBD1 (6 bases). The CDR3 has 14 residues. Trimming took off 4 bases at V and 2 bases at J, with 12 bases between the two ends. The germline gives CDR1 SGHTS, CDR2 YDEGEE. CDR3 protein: CASSPGTLQETQYF. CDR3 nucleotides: TGTGCCAGCAGCCCCGGGACACTACAAGAGACCCAGTACTTC.

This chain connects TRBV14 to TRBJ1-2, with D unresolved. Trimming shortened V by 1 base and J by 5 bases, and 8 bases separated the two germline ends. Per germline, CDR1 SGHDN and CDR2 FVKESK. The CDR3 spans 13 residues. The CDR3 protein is CASSQVGRYGYTF. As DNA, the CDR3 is TGTGCCAGCAGCCAAGTCGGGAGATATGGCTACACCTTC.

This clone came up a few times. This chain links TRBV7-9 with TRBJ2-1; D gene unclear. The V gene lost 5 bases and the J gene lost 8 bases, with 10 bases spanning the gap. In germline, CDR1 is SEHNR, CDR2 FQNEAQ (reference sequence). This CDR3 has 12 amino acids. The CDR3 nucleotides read TGTGCCAGCAGCAGTAGTGGGGATGAGCAGTTCTTC. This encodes CASSSSGDEQFF.

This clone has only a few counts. In DNA form, the CDR3 reads TGTGCCAGCAGTTTTAACGTAGCGGGAGTCGAGCAGTACTTC. Its translation: CASSFNVAGVEQYF. The rearrangement joins TRBV6-5 to TRBJ2-7; TRBD2 agrees at 9 bases. CDR1 and CDR2 (germline): MNHEY, SVGAGI. Trimming cost V 4 bases and J 6 bases; bases outside gene matches: 7. This CDR3 has 14 residues.

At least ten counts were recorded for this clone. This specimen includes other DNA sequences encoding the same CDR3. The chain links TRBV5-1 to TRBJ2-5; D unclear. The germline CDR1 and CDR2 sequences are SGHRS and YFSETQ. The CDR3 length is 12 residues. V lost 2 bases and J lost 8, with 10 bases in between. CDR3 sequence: CASSFDSFTQYF. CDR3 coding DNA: TGCGCCAGCAGCTTTGACTCCTTTACCCAGTACTTC.

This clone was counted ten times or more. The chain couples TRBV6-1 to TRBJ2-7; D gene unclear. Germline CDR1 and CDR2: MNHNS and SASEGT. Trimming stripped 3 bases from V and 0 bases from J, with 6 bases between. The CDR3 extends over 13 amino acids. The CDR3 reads CASSDYSSYEQYF. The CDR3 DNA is TGTGCCAGCAGTGACTACAGCTCCTACGAGCAGTACTTC.

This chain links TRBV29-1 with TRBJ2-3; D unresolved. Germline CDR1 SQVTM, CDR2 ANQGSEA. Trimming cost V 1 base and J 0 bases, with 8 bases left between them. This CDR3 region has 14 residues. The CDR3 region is CSVEGLDSTDTQYF. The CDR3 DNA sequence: TGCAGCGTTGAAGGACTTGATAGCACAGATACGCAGTATTTT.

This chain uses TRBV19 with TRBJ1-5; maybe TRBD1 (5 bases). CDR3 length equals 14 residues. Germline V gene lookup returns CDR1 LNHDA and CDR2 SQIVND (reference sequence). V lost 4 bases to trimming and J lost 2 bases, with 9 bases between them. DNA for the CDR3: TGTGCCAGTAGTACCGGGGGAGGCAATCAGCCCCAGCATTTT. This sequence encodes CASSTGGGNQPQHF. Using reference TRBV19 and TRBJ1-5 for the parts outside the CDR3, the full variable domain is DGGITQSPKYLFRKEGQNVTLSCEQNLNHDAMYWYRQDPGQGLRLIYYSQIVNDFQKGDIAEGYSVSREKKESFPLTVTSAQKNPTAFYLCASSTGGGNQPQHFGDGTRLSIL.

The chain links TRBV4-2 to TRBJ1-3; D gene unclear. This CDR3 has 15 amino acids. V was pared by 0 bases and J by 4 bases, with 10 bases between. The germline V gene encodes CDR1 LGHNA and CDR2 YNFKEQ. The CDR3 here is CASSQDEGSGNTIYF. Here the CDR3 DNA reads TGTGCCAGCAGCCAAGACGAGGGCTCGGGAAACACCATATATTTT.

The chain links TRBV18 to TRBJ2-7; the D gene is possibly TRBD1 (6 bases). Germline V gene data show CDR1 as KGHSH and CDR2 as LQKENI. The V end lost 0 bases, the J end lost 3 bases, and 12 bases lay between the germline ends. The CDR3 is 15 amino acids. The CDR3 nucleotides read TGTGCCAGCTCACCACCTTCCAAAGGGGGCTACGAGCAGTACTTC. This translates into CASSPPSKGGYEQYF.

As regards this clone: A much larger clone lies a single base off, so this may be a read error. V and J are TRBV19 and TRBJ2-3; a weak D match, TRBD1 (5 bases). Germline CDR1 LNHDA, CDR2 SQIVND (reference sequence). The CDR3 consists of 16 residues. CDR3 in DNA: TGTGCCAATAGTCCATTGACAGACTCTAGCACAGATACGCAGTATTTT. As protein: CANSPLTDSSTDTQYF.